The rows below give T cell receptor beta chains drawn from one sample of a study of cytomegalovirus exposure and HLA in healthy donors. The repertoire was sequenced with immunoSEQ multiplex PCR; TCRdb's copy has only in-frame clones and lacks some. This sample has over 55,000 clones, with 95% to 96% found just once. Material for sequencing was PBMCs. All receptors come from a young man in good health and CMV-seronegative. Both conserved end residues are part of each CDR3. The D gene is left open where the match is weak. A clone size is listed for some rows: how often the clone was seen (once, few, many), or a class if it is expanded.

d_call: -; v_call: TRBV9; cdr3_length: 13; clone_size: -; j_call: TRBJ1-1; cdr3_aa: CASSVSLNTEAFF; cdr3_nt: TGTGCCAGCAGCGTCTCCTTGAACACTGAAGCTTTCTTT
d_call: -; v_call: TRBV19; cdr3_length: 13; clone_size: -; j_call: TRBJ2-7; cdr3_aa: CASSIGTAYEQYF; cdr3_nt: TGTGCCAGTAGTATAGGGACAGCCTACGAGCAGTACTTC
d_call: TRBD1; v_call: TRBV28; cdr3_length: 15; clone_size: -; j_call: TRBJ1-2; cdr3_aa: CASSRTTGGAYGYTF; cdr3_nt: TGTGCCAGCAGCCGAACTACAGGGGGCGCCTATGGCTACACCTTC
d_call: -; v_call: TRBV30; cdr3_length: 14; clone_size: -; j_call: TRBJ1-5; cdr3_aa: CAWSPRGRNQPQHF; cdr3_nt: TGTGCCTGGAGCCCCAGGGGCAGAAATCAGCCCCAGCATTTT
d_call: -; v_call: TRBV6-5; cdr3_length: 14; clone_size: -; j_call: TRBJ2-7; cdr3_aa: CASSSKAGSYEQYF; cdr3_nt: TGTGCCAGCAGCTCCAAAGCGGGTTCCTACGAGCAGTACTTC
d_call: TRBD1; v_call: TRBV5-1; cdr3_length: 14; clone_size: once; j_call: TRBJ2-7; cdr3_aa: CASGPNRGLYEQYF; cdr3_nt: TGCGCCAGCGGACCTAACAGGGGGCTTTACGAGCAGTACTTC
d_call: TRBD2; v_call: TRBV7-9; cdr3_length: 13; clone_size: -; j_call: TRBJ2-7; cdr3_aa: CASSASGGHEQYF; cdr3_nt: TGTGCCAGCAGCGCCTCGGGGGGACACGAGCAGTACTTC
d_call: TRBD2; v_call: TRBV7-2; cdr3_length: 17; clone_size: once; j_call: TRBJ2-1; cdr3_aa: CASSFSPPGLAGVVQFF; cdr3_nt: TGTGCCAGCAGCTTTAGCCCCCCGGGACTAGCGGGAGTGGTGCAGTTCTTC
d_call: TRBD2; v_call: TRBV6-5; cdr3_length: 15; clone_size: -; j_call: TRBJ2-1; cdr3_aa: CASSWGTSGYNEQFF; cdr3_nt: TGTGCCAGCAGTTGGGGGACTAGCGGCTACAATGAGCAGTTCTTC
d_call: -; v_call: TRBV7-8; cdr3_length: 15; clone_size: -; j_call: TRBJ1-4; cdr3_aa: CASSLEFDLAEKLFF; cdr3_nt: TGTGCCAGCAGCTTAGAGTTTGACCTAGCGGAAAAACTGTTTTTT
d_call: TRBD2; v_call: TRBV2; cdr3_length: 15; clone_size: -; j_call: TRBJ2-7; cdr3_aa: CASSDGGTSSGEQYF; cdr3_nt: TGTGCCAGCAGTGACGGAGGGACTAGCTCGGGAGAGCAGTACTTC
d_call: -; v_call: TRBV2; cdr3_length: 13; clone_size: -; j_call: TRBJ1-2; cdr3_aa: CASSEQVFYGYTF; cdr3_nt: TGTGCCAGCAGTGAACAGGTTTTCTATGGCTACACCTTC
d_call: TRBD2; v_call: TRBV10-2; cdr3_length: 15; clone_size: -; j_call: TRBJ2-7; cdr3_aa: CASTPSLAGLDEQYF; cdr3_nt: TGCGCCAGCACCCCCAGTCTAGCGGGCCTCGACGAGCAGTACTTC
d_call: -; v_call: TRBV28; cdr3_length: 19; clone_size: -; j_call: TRBJ1-3; cdr3_aa: CASSLSLGRRGNSGNTIYF; cdr3_nt: TGTGCCAGCAGTTTATCTCTCGGGCGCCGGGGAAACTCTGGAAACACCATATATTTT
d_call: -; v_call: TRBV6-5; cdr3_length: 14; clone_size: -; j_call: TRBJ2-5; cdr3_aa: CASSGTGFGETQYF; cdr3_nt: TGTGCCAGCAGTGGCACAGGGTTTGGCGAGACCCAGTACTTC
d_call: TRBD2; v_call: TRBV27; cdr3_length: 15; clone_size: -; j_call: TRBJ2-1; cdr3_aa: CASRVAGGFYNEQFF; cdr3_nt: TGTGCCAGCAGGGTAGCGGGAGGTTTTTACAATGAGCAGTTCTTC